A single sample gave rise to the 21 T cell receptor beta chains below, sequenced in a study of shared clonotypes between healthy human individuals. Sequencing was performed with immunoSEQ multiplex PCR; in TCRdb, only in-frame clones are kept and a portion is missing. The sample holds some 630,000 clones, 72% seen once. The sequenced sample consisted of memory CD4+ T cells sorted from blood. The subset denotes: CD45RA-negative fraction. All receptors derive from a woman in her 30s in good health.

The chain has TRBV5-1 and TRBJ1-1; D is unresolved. This CDR3 has 14 residues. Germline values: CDR1 SGHRS, CDR2 YFSETQ. V was shortened by 4 bases and J by 6 bases, with 16 bases between the two germline ends. CDR3 bases: TGCGCCAGCAGCCCCGAACCTTCAGCGTCTGAAGCTTTCTTT. Translating it yields CASSPEPSASEAFF.

The chain couples TRBV5-4 to TRBJ2-3, with 9 bases fitting TRBD2. The V gene's germline CDR1 is SGHNT and CDR2 YYREEE (reference sequence). There are 17 residues in the CDR3. The ends lost 1 base at V and 0 bases at J; junction bases unmatched: 6. The CDR3 bases are TGTGCCAGCAGCTTGACCATACTAGCGGGCAGCACAGATACGCAGTATTTT. Translation gives CASSLTILAGSTDTQYF. Using reference TRBV5-4 and TRBJ2-3 for the parts outside the CDR3, the full variable domain is ETGVTQSPTHLIKTRGQQVTLRCSSQSGHNTVSWYQQALGQGPQFIFQYYREEENGRGNFPPRFSGLQFPNYSSELNVNALELDDSALYLCASSLTILAGSTDTQYFGPGTRLTVL.

This sequence joins TRBV5-1 and TRBJ1-5; D gene unclear. The germline V gene encodes CDR1 SGHRS and CDR2 YFSETQ. Trimming removed 0 bases from V and 2 bases from J, with 15 bases in between. This CDR3 spans 17 amino acids. The CDR3 here is CASSLGPGAGGNQPQHF. CDR3 in DNA: TGCGCCAGCAGCTTGGGGCCGGGTGCGGGCGGCAATCAGCCCCAGCATTTT.

This clone was recorded at least ten times. The chain employs TRBV2 and TRBJ1-1; no definite D call. The CDR3 has 13 amino acids. Germline loops: CDR1 SNHLY, CDR2 FYNNEI. Trimming removed 5 bases at V and 4 bases at J, with 11 bases between. This chain's CDR3 is CASSSDGPTEAFF. For the CDR3, the DNA is TGTGCCAGCAGTTCAGACGGACCCACTGAAGCTTTCTTT.

V is TRBV5-1 and J is TRBJ2-7; D remains ambiguous. Trimming pared 1 base from V and 3 bases from J, leaving 11 bases between. Germline assignment: CDR1 SGHRS and CDR2 YFSETQ. The CDR3 is made up of 14 amino acids. The CDR3 DNA follows: TGCGCCAGCAGCTTGAAACAGCCAGACTACGAGCAGTACTTC. Translating gives CASSLKQPDYEQYF.

The J gene is TRBJ2-5, the V gene TRBV5-1; maybe TRBD1 (7 bases). CDR3 length: 15 residues. Trimming cost V 0 bases and J 5 bases, with 14 bases left between them. Germline CDR1 is SGHRS and CDR2 is YFSETQ. The CDR3 DNA sequence: TGCGCCAGCAGCTTGGGCCAGGGGGGCATCGAGACCCAGTACTTC. Its protein is CASSLGQGGIETQYF.

The rearrangement uses TRBV6-6 and TRBJ1-1; D is unclear. The germline V gene encodes CDR1 MNHNY and CDR2 SVGAGI (reference sequence). The V gene lost 5 bases and the J gene lost 0 bases, with 10 bases spanning the gap. The CDR3 runs to 14 residues. The CDR3 DNA reads as TGTGCCAGCAGTCTGTCCAACCTGAACACTGAAGCTTTCTTT. This translates into CASSLSNLNTEAFF.

The genes are TRBV11-2 and TRBJ1-3, with D hard to call. The CDR3 is 15 residues long. Trimming shortened V by 0 bases and J by 2 bases, and 8 bases separated the two germline ends. Germline V gene lookup returns CDR1 SGHAT and CDR2 FQNNGV. CDR3 sequence reads: CASSLEGIAGNTIYF. Written as DNA, the CDR3 is TGTGCCAGCAGCTTAGAAGGGATCGCTGGAAACACCATATATTTT.

In DNA, the CDR3 is TGTGCCAGCAGTTTAAAGGTCGGTGGGGAAAAACTGTTTTTT. Amino acids: CASSLKVGGEKLFF. J is TRBJ1-4 and V is TRBV27; D unclear. The CDR3 is 14 residues long. Trimming left V 2 bases short and J 8 bases short, with 12 bases between. CDR1 is MNHEY, CDR2 SMNVEV, per germline (reference sequence).

The rearrangement joins TRBV9 to TRBJ2-3; possibly TRBD2 for D (6 bases). The germline gives CDR1 SGDLS, CDR2 YYNGEE. The CDR3 runs to 16 residues. The V end was cut by 3 bases, the J end by 5 bases, with 19 bases between. This CDR3 reads CASSASGTSVGDTQYF. CDR3 DNA: TGTGCCAGCAGCGCCTCCGGGACTTCGGTGGGAGATACGCAGTATTTT. Looking up the rest from reference TRBV9 and TRBJ2-3 gives the full variable domain: DSGVTQTPKHLITATGQRVTLRCSPRSGDLSVYWYQQSLDQGLQFLIQYYNGEERAKGNILERFSAQQFPDLHSELNLSSLELGDSALYFCASSASGTSVGDTQYFGPGTRLTVL.

The chain combines TRBV19 with TRBJ1-5; 8 bases are shared with TRBD1. Germline assignment: CDR1 LNHDA and CDR2 SQIVND (reference sequence). After removal of 5 bases from V and 7 bases from J, the junction contained 13 bases not matched to a gene. The CDR3 length is 16 residues. The CDR3 nucleotides are TGTGCCAGTAGTCCTCGCGGACAGGGTCGAGAGCAGCCCCAGCATTTT. This translates into CASSPRGQGREQPQHF.

This clone was recorded a few times. The chain joins TRBV15 to TRBJ2-5; D is undetermined. This CDR3 is built from 15 residues. CDR1 is LNHNV, CDR2 YYDKDF, per germline (reference sequence). V lost 0 bases, J lost 1 base, and 9 bases lay in between. The CDR3 is CATSRDSGFQETQYF. The CDR3 bases are TGTGCCACCAGCAGAGATTCCGGTTTCCAAGAGACCCAGTACTTC. Combining the CDR3 with reference TRBV15 and TRBJ2-5 gives the whole variable domain DAMVIQNPRYQVTQFGKPVTLSCSQTLNHNVMYWYQQKSSQAPKLLFHYYDKDFNNEADTPDNFQSRRPNTSFCFLDIRSPGLGDTAMYLCATSRDSGFQETQYFGPGTRLLVL.

This clone came up once. The V gene is TRBV23-1, the J gene TRBJ2-7; TRBD1 agrees at 12 bases. Being an ORF, TRBV23-1 has a function that is uncertain. The ends lost 8 bases at V and 5 bases at J; junction bases unmatched: 7. The CDR3 totals 14 residues. CDR3 DNA sequence: TGCGCCAGCTCTACCGGGACAGGGGGCCACGAGCAGTACTTC. It yields the protein CASSTGTGGHEQYF.

V usage is TRBV5-4 and J usage is TRBJ2-1; D may match TRBD1 or TRBD2 (6 bases each). Trimming cost V 4 bases and J 8 bases, with 22 bases left between them. The CDR3 runs 16 residues. In germline, CDR1 is SGHNT, CDR2 YYREEE (reference sequence). CDR3 amino acids: CASSPPRGPSPHEQFF. The CDR3 nucleotides are TGTGCCAGCAGCCCCCCCCGGGGGCCCAGCCCCCATGAGCAGTTCTTC.

This chain connects TRBV5-4 to TRBJ2-3; D gene ambiguous. The germline CDR1 and CDR2 sequences are SGHNT and YYREEE (reference sequence). The V gene lost 4 bases and the J gene lost 4 bases, with 13 bases spanning the gap. This CDR3 region has 14 residues. CDR3 DNA sequence: TGTGCCAGCAGCAAGCAACGGGCCGCAGATACGCAGTATTTT. Protein: CASSKQRAADTQYF.

The chain employs TRBV6-5 and TRBJ1-5; 7 bases line up with TRBD1. Trimming cost V 6 bases and J 3 bases; bases outside gene matches: 8. The CDR3 sequence is 15 residues long. Germline V CDR1 and CDR2: MNHEY, SVGAGI. The CDR3 here is CASRPLTGTNQPQHF. CDR3 DNA: TGTGCCAGCAGACCTTTGACAGGGACCAATCAGCCCCAGCATTTT.

As concerns this clone: A single base separates this from a much larger clone, so it may be a read error. V is TRBV4-1 and J is TRBJ2-7; tentative D call: TRBD2 (5 bases). This CDR3 comprises 17 residues. The germline CDR1 and CDR2 sequences are MGHRA and YSYEKL. CDR3 coding DNA: TGCGCCAACAGCCGCAAGCATGGGAGTCCCGGCTCCTACGAGCAGTACTTC. Protein sequence: CANSRKHGSPGSYEQYF.

The CDR3 nucleotides are TGCGCCAGCAGCTTGGGGGCCCCGGGACTCAACACTGAAGCTTTCTTT. It is translated as CASSLGAPGLNTEAFF. The chain is built from TRBV5-1 and TRBJ1-1, with D maybe TRBD1 (5 bases). Between the trimmed V and J ends, which lost 0 bases and 2 bases, there was a span of 14 bases. The CDR3 has 16 amino acids. Germline CDR1 and CDR2: SGHRS and YFSETQ.

This clone has only one observation. This chain connects TRBV6-6 to TRBJ2-7; D possibly corresponds to TRBD2 (6 bases). The CDR3 totals 16 residues. V was clipped by 0 bases and J by 1 base, with 13 bases between them. CDR1 and CDR2 (germline): MNHNY, SVGAGI (reference sequence). CDR3 loop: CASSYSSPGASYEQYF. The CDR3 coding sequence is TGTGCCAGCAGTTACTCGTCCCCGGGAGCTTCCTACGAGCAGTACTTC.

V usage is TRBV11-2 and J usage is TRBJ2-1, with D possibly TRBD1 on 5 matching bases. The V gene's germline CDR1 is SGHAT and CDR2 FQNNGV. CDR3 length: 14 residues. The V end was cut by 1 base, the J end by 14 bases, with 18 bases between. DNA of the CDR3: TGTGCCAGCAGCTTAGGCCGGACAACAAAAGGGGAGTTCTTC. Protein: CASSLGRTTKGEFF.

The chain has TRBV6-5 and TRBJ1-5, with D maybe TRBD1 (6 bases). This CDR3 comprises 14 residues. Germline V gene sequence: CDR1 MNHEY, CDR2 SVGAGI. V was shortened by 2 bases and J by 6 bases, with 11 bases between the two germline ends. Here the CDR3 DNA reads TGTGCCAGCAGTTACCAGGGGATCGCTCAGCCCCAGCATTTT. Encoded protein: CASSYQGIAQPQHF.